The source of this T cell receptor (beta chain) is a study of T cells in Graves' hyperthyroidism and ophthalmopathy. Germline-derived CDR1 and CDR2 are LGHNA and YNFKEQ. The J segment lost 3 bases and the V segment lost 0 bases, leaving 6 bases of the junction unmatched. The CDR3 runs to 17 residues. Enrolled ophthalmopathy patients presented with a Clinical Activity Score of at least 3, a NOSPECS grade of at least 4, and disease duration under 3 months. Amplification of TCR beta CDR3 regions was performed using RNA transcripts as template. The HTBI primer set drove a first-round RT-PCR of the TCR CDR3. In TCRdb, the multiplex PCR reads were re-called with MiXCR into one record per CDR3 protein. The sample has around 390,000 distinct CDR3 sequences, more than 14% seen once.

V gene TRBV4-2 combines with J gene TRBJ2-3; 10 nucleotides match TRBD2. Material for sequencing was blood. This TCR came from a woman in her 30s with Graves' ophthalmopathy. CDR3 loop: CASSQDPPSGGTDTQYF. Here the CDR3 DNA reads TGTGCCAGCAGCCAAGATCCCCCTAGCGGGGGAACAGATACGCAGTATTTT.